The 15 T cell receptor beta chains below come from one sample, sequenced in a study of identical twins (dated by TCRdb to 2016 to 2017). The library was generated by 5' RACE. Sequencing took place on an Illumina HiSeq 2000. TCRdb passed the public sequencing reads through fastp at Q25 and MiXCR, retaining productive beta sequences. Records with the same CDR3 protein are collapsed into one entry carrying the most frequent genes and DNA. The sample profile shows roughly 690,000 distinct CDR3 sequences; over 5% of them were found once. In total, the top ten clones hold around 1.7% of the sample. Sequencing input: naive T cells sorted from blood. What this sample's cell subset or site label stands for: cells isolated with a human naive T-cell isolation kit. Receptor source: a man between 18 and 29 years old in good health.

The chain joins TRBV6-5 to TRBJ2-1; the D call may be TRBD1 or TRBD2 (5 bases each). CDR3 size: 13 residues. The V end was cut by 2 bases, the J end by 9 bases, with 11 bases between. Germline V gives CDR1 MNHEY, CDR2 SVGAGI. Here the CDR3 DNA reads TGTGCCAGCAGTTACGACTTGGGACCTGAGCAGTTCTTC. It is translated as CASSYDLGPEQFF.

The sample holds many counts of this clonotype. The J gene is TRBJ2-1, the V gene TRBV4-2, with 11 bases aligning to TRBD2. This CDR3 has 15 residues. Losses at the gene ends were 8 bases for V and 3 bases for J; bases not matched to a gene: 6. CDR1 and CDR2 (germline): LGHNA, YNFKEQ. Here the CDR3 reads CASAKLAGDYNEQFF. The CDR3 DNA reads TGTGCCAGCGCCAAACTAGCGGGGGACTACAATGAGCAGTTCTTC.

This sequence joins TRBV7-2 and TRBJ2-7, with D possibly TRBD2 on 6 matching bases. The V gene lost 4 bases and the J gene lost 1 base, with 14 bases spanning the gap. CDR3 length: 15 residues. Germline-derived CDR1 and CDR2 are SGHTA and FQGNSA. CDR3 sequence reads: CASSSGSMISYEQYV. The CDR3 DNA reads as TGTGCCAGCAGCTCCGGGAGTATGATTTCCTACGAGCAGTACGTC.

This clonotype was detected ten times or more. The chain combines TRBV20-1 with TRBJ2-3; TRBD1 is a possible D gene (6 bases). CDR3 length equals 13 residues. Per the germline V gene, CDR1 is DFQATT and CDR2 is SNEGSKA (reference sequence). V shed 4 bases and J shed 2 bases, with 10 bases lying between them. The CDR3 sequence: CSAIRTDTDTQYF. For the CDR3, the DNA is TGCAGTGCTATCCGGACAGACACAGATACGCAGTATTTT.

The J gene is TRBJ2-7, the V gene TRBV3-1, with D tentatively TRBD1 (6 bases). The CDR3 extends over 14 amino acids. CDR1 is LGHDT and CDR2 is YNNKEL in the germline V gene (reference sequence). Deletions cut 5 bases from V and 5 bases from J, with 16 bases between. The DNA of the CDR3 is TGTGCCAGCAGCTCAAGGCAGGGGCGGGACGAGCAGTACTTC. Translation: CASSSRQGRDEQYF.

The table lists this clonotype with many counts. The chain couples TRBV10-3 to TRBJ1-1, with 10 bases identical to TRBD1. Looked up from germline, CDR1 is ENHRY and CDR2 is SYGVKD. The V segment lost 10 bases and the J segment 6 bases; nucleotides outside the gene matches: 11. The CDR3 is 14 amino acids. The CDR3 DNA sequence: TGTGCCAGCACGGGAGGACAGGGGGGGCCTGAAGCTTTCTTT. Protein product: CASTGGQGGPEAFF.

This clonotype was observed a few times. V is TRBV6-1 and J is TRBJ2-5; D uncertain. V dropped 6 bases and J dropped 0 bases, with 8 bases sitting between them. The CDR3 runs to 13 residues. CDR1 and CDR2 from the germline V gene are MNHNS and SASEGT. The CDR3 reads CASRSRNQETQYF. The CDR3 bases are TGTGCCAGCAGAAGCAGGAACCAAGAGACCCAGTACTTC.

This clonotype was detected only a few times. The CDR3 protein is CASSSRDSHHSGANVLTF. CDR3 DNA: TGTGCCAGCAGCAGCCGGGACAGTCATCACTCTGGGGCCAACGTCCTGACTTTC. V gene TRBV21-1 combines with J gene TRBJ2-6; TRBD1, the table's D call, was not compared with the DNA. TRBV21-1 is reported as a pseudogene. There are 18 residues in the CDR3.

This clonotype was counted a few times. The chain employs TRBV20-1 and TRBJ1-5; 8 bases agree with TRBD1. The germline V gene has CDR1 DFQATT and CDR2 SNEGSKA (reference sequence). CDR3 size: 12 residues. The V and J ends lost 6 bases and 7 bases, in that order; junction bases with no gene match: 5. The CDR3 DNA is TGCAGTGCGGACAGGGCCGAGCAGCCCCAGCATTTT. Encoded protein: CSADRAEQPQHF.

This clonotype was observed many times. V usage is TRBV12-3 or TRBV12-4 and J usage is TRBJ2-1; 8 positions match TRBD1. There are 14 residues in the CDR3. V lost 6 bases, J lost 4 bases, and 5 bases stayed unmatched. CDR3 bases: TGTGCCAGCAGGTTGGACAGGGAGTACAATGAGCAGTTCTTC. Its translation: CASRLDREYNEQFF.

This clonotype was seen only once. This clone may be a read error of a much larger clone one base away. The chain uses TRBV2 and TRBJ2-2, with D hard to call. Germline CDR1 is SNHLY and CDR2 is FYNNEI. This CDR3 region has 14 residues. CDR3 bases: TGTGTCAGCCTGCCAGAGAATGGGGCCGGGGAGCTGTTTTTT. Its protein is CVSLPENGAGELFF.

The table lists this clonotype with many counts. The chain links TRBV12-3 or TRBV12-4 to TRBJ2-4, with D possibly called TRBD1 or TRBD2 (5 bases each). V lost 1 base and J lost 14, with 9 bases in between. The CDR3 spans 11 residues. The CDR3 sequence: CASSLGGAEYF. Written as DNA, the CDR3 is TGTGCCAGCAGTTTAGGAGGGGCAGAGTACTTC.

This clonotype came up many times. The chain couples TRBV11-2 to TRBJ2-7; D uncertain. With 1 base removed from V and 2 bases from J, the gap between germline ends came to 6 bases. CDR1 SGHAT and CDR2 FQNNGV come from the germline V gene. The CDR3 spans 13 residues. The CDR3 DNA is TGTGCCAGCAGCTTAGGGGAAACCTACGAGCAGTACTTC. It translates to CASSLGETYEQYF. Together with reference TRBV11-2 and TRBJ2-7, the CDR3 gives the full variable domain: EAGVAQSPRYKIIEKRQSVAFWCNPISGHATLYWYQQILGQGPKLLIQFQNNGVVDDSQLPKDRFSAERLKGVDSTLKIQPAKLEDSAVYLCASSLGETYEQYFGPGTRLTVT.

This clonotype has a count of ten or more. The chain combines TRBV5-1 with TRBJ2-7, with D unclear. The ends were cut back, 1 base at V and 5 bases at J, with 4 bases in the middle. In germline, CDR1 is SGHRS, CDR2 YFSETQ. The CDR3 has 11 amino acids. The CDR3 here is CASSLINEQYF. DNA for the CDR3: TGCGCCAGCAGCTTGATCAACGAGCAGTACTTC.

This clonotype was seen many times. The V call is TRBV20-1, the J call TRBJ1-2, with D possibly being TRBD1 (5 bases). Trimming cost V 3 bases and J 2 bases, with 13 bases left between them. The CDR3 spans 14 residues. CDR1 and CDR2 (germline): DFQATT, SNEGSKA (reference sequence). DNA for the CDR3: TGCAGTGCTAGGGTGCAGGGTCAAAACTATGGCTACACCTTC. This sequence encodes CSARVQGQNYGYTF.